This TCR beta chain was profiled in a study of OX40 agonist ivuxolimab in advanced cancers. Profiling relied on immunoSEQ multiplex PCR, and the TCRdb table lists in-frame clones only, not all of them. The repertoire holds 50,000 to 60,000 clones, with 89% as singletons. The V and J ends lost 0 bases and 1 base respectively, with 6 bases between them. CDR1 GTSNPN and CDR2 SVGIG come from the germline V gene (reference sequence). CDR3 length: 13 residues. The TCR comes from an adult with an advanced solid tumor such as melanoma, head and neck, liver or kidney cancer. Sequenced material: CD4+ or CD8+ T cells sorted from blood, taken in a trial of the OX40 agonist ivuxolimab. This sequence joins TRBV30 and TRBJ1-1; no clear D. The chain's CDR3 is CAWSVDWNTEAFF. CDR3 nucleotides: TGTGCCTGGAGTGTAGATTGGAACACTGAAGCTTTCTTT.